A selection of T cell receptor beta chains follows, all from one sample in a study of blood T cells in healthy people across ages. TCRdb reprocessed the 5' RACE reads via MiXCR and lists one record per CDR3 protein. The sample has around 280,000 distinct CDR3 sequences; 25% to 30% are singletons. The sequencing sample was made of blood. The receptors here all came from a woman in her 70s in good health. The CDR3 runs from the conserved cysteine through the conserved F or W. The order of the fields is V gene, clone size, CDR3 protein. Clone size appears in some rows only: once, few, many, or a class for an expanded clone.

>TRBV7-2|few
CASSYGTGQYF
>TRBV7-2|NA
CASSQQTTGITEAFF
>TRBV7-8|few
CASSLGAGLLYEQYF
>TRBV6-2/TRBV6-3|few
CASSPQKKAKHNEQFF
>TRBV4-2|NA
CASSLTVGSGSYEQYF
>TRBV7-9|NA
CASRWASGSPHEQFF
>TRBV20-1|few
CSAPNPGGSNEQFF
>TRBV7-8|few
CASSLAGRAPLLF
>TRBV28|NA
CATEAPNTYEQYF
>TRBV11-2|NA
CASSLPPGWPLHF
>TRBV7-2|few
CASSLGTLEQFF
>TRBV6-5|NA
CASSSLMNTQYF
>TRBV7-6|NA
CASSLGRRLAGGFNEQFF
>TRBV20-1|NA
CSAPDRFIFF
>TRBV9|NA
CASSSTGRPDTQYF
>TRBV4-2|NA
CASSQGGVRDRENEQFF
>TRBV6-5|NA
CATASVGSTDTQYF
>TRBV29-1|NA
CSVNQENTGELFF
>TRBV7-9|NA
CASSPRSPYSYEQYF
>TRBV2|NA
CASGGSGFGANVLTF
>TRBV7-2|NA
CASSITTKHQETQYF
>TRBV3-1|NA
CASRPGTSGDNEQFF
>TRBV28|NA
CASSRDSVFPTDTQYF
>TRBV20-1|NA
CSARDLASSLSYEQYF
>TRBV5-1|few
CASSLVSGAEQFF
>TRBV20-1|few
CSAGIGGGRNSPLHF
>TRBV10-3|NA
CAISERGAQETQYF
>TRBV28|NA
CASSFSGPTPREAQYF
>TRBV6-1|NA
CASSEGGVETQYF
>TRBV20-1|few
CSARDRLAGGPSSYNEQFF
>TRBV29-1|NA
CSAARQGAGEQYF
>TRBV19|NA
CASSISRPSYEQYF
>TRBV7-2|NA
CASSTPSGRRNEQYF
>TRBV28|NA
CASSLKGLETQYF
>TRBV29-1|NA
CSVEGLAGHNEQFF
>TRBV28|few
CASSPRTKLLYEQYF
>TRBV20-1|NA
CSARPTGIDTGELFF
>TRBV7-9|NA
CASSPRGTSYEQYF
>TRBV20-1|few
CSAYLAGEAYEQYF
>TRBV28|NA
CASSLPLGTGVETQYF
>TRBV2|NA
CASRGQGDIGYTF
>TRBV15|many
CATSRGPNTEAFF
>TRBV6-1|few
CASNRPGTEMNTEAFF
>TRBV5-1|NA
CASARDRGDNEQFF
>TRBV4-2|NA
CASSQGRTSLNEQFF
>TRBV20-1|NA
CSARDLGRGGGAADTQYF
>TRBV5-1|few
CASSLGQGAVSEAFF
>TRBV20-1|NA
CSASRSGNTVYF
>TRBV7-9|NA
CASSRSGSAHEQYF